The 5 T cell receptor beta chains below come from one sample, sequenced in a study of OX40 agonist ivuxolimab in advanced cancers. Library construction relied on the immunoSEQ multiplex PCR assay. The table was pulled from immuneACCESS by TCRdb, which kept in-frame rearrangements only. Such tables lose some clones; where checked, under half of the loss comes from unresolved V genes, and the rest has no known cause. The table for this sample lists about 83,000 clones; roughly 87% of them were counted only once. The ten largest clones represent 0.65% to 0.8% of the sample. Sequencing was performed on CD4+ or CD8+ T cells sorted from blood, taken in a trial of the OX40 agonist ivuxolimab. These receptors all stem from an adult with an advanced solid tumor such as melanoma, head and neck, liver or kidney cancer.

The chain recombines TRBV18 with TRBJ2-5; 7 bases map to TRBD1. The CDR3 consists of 16 residues. V shed 2 bases and J 1 base; nucleotides not matched to a gene: 7. Germline assignment: CDR1 KGHSH and CDR2 LQKENI. The CDR3: CASSPGTVGLQETQYF. The CDR3, as DNA: TGTGCCAGCTCACCAGGGACAGTCGGCCTCCAAGAGACCCAGTACTTC.

V and J are TRBV7-2 and TRBJ1-2; D perhaps matches TRBD1 (6 bases). The ends were cut back, 2 bases at V and 8 bases at J, with 18 bases in the middle. Germline-derived CDR1 and CDR2 are SGHTA and FQGNSA. The CDR3 runs 15 residues. CDR3 in DNA: TGTGCCAGCAGCTTAATCCCCCGGGACACGGGAGGCTACACCTTC. Protein product: CASSLIPRDTGGYTF.

This chain connects TRBV6-5 to TRBJ1-1; 8 bases fit TRBD1. The CDR3 is made up of 15 amino acids. The germline V gene encodes CDR1 MNHEY and CDR2 SVGAGI. Unmatched junction bases numbered 10, after V lost 5 bases and J lost 5 bases. CDR3 loop: CASSPGTGPGTEAFF. DNA for the CDR3: TGTGCCAGCAGTCCCGGGACAGGCCCAGGAACTGAAGCTTTCTTT.

V usage is TRBV5-6 and J usage is TRBJ1-6; D is unresolved. From germline, CDR1 is SGHDT and CDR2 YYEEEE. The CDR3 extends over 13 amino acids. Trimming shortened V by 7 bases and J by 4 bases, and 9 bases separated the two germline ends. CDR3 in amino acids: CASHSWYNSPLHF. For the CDR3, the DNA is TGTGCCAGCCATTCTTGGTATAATTCACCCCTCCACTTT.

Only a few counts were recorded for this clone. The chain uses TRBV20-1 and TRBJ1-1; D call uncertain. Germline V gene data show CDR1 as DFQATT and CDR2 as SNEGSKA (reference sequence). V lost 5 bases and J lost 1, with 5 bases in between. This CDR3 has 11 residues. CDR3 sequence reads: CSAGTNTEAFF. The CDR3 bases are TGCAGTGCTGGCACGAACACTGAAGCTTTCTTT.